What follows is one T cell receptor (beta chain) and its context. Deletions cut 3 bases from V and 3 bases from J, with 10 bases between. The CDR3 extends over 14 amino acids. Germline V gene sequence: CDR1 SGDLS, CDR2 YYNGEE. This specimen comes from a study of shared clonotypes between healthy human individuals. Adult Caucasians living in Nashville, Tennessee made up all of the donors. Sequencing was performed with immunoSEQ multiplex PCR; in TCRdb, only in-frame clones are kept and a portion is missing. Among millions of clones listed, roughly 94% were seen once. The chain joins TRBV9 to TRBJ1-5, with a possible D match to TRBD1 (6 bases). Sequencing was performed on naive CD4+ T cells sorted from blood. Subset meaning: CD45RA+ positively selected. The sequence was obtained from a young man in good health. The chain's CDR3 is CASSATGNNQPQHF. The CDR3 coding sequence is TGTGCCAGCAGCGCGACAGGCAACAATCAGCCCCAGCATTTT.